The 21 T cell receptor beta chains in this list originate from one sample, sequenced in a study of blood T cell repertoires in COVID-19. Measured with immunoSEQ multiplex PCR; TCRdb has only the in-frame clones, and not every one. The table has around 150,000 clones, 70% to 90% seen once. Sequenced input: PBMCs or T cells enriched from blood (not recorded which). Source of these receptors: a woman aged 45-60 years who had recovered from COVID-19.

The J gene is TRBJ2-1, the V gene TRBV7-3, with D tentatively TRBD2 (5 bases). This CDR3 has 13 residues. V shed 5 bases and J shed 10 bases, with 15 bases lying between them. The germline V gene encodes CDR1 SGHTA and CDR2 FQGTGA. The CDR3 sequence: CASSRELVGEQFF. The CDR3 DNA sequence: TGTGCCAGCAGCCGTGAACTAGTCGGCGAGCAGTTCTTC.

V usage is TRBV11-3 and J usage is TRBJ2-7, with 8 bases that match TRBD1. The CDR3 is 15 residues long. J was trimmed by 6 bases and V by 8 bases; bases with no gene match: 15. Germline V gives CDR1 SGHNT, CDR2 YENEEA. In DNA form, the CDR3 reads TGTGCCAGCGGCCGACAGGGGACAAGTCTCTCCGAGCAGTACTTC. Protein: CASGRQGTSLSEQYF.

This clone was detected only once. The chain uses TRBV27 and TRBJ1-2, with 8 bases aligning to TRBD1. V shed 6 bases and J 8 bases; nucleotides not matched to a gene: 17. Germline V gene data show CDR1 as MNHEY and CDR2 as SMNVEV (reference sequence). This CDR3 has 16 residues. The chain's CDR3 is CASSLISYRGTEGYTF. CDR3 nucleotides: TGTGCCAGCAGCCTAATATCCTACAGGGGGACGGAGGGCTACACCTTC.

This chain uses TRBV7-9 with TRBJ2-7; 8 positions agree with TRBD1. V gave up 1 base and J gave up 4 bases; unmatched junction bases: 6. CDR1 is SEHNR and CDR2 is FQNEAQ in the germline V gene (reference sequence). The CDR3 contains 15 residues. This CDR3 reads CASSLEDRGRYEQYF. The CDR3, as DNA: TGTGCCAGCAGCTTAGAAGACAGGGGAAGGTACGAGCAGTACTTC.

The chain's CDR3 is CSVRRARGETQYF. DNA for the CDR3: TGCAGCGTGCGAAGGGCCAGGGGAGAGACCCAGTACTTC. The rearrangement links TRBV29-1 to TRBJ2-5, with D possibly TRBD1 on 6 matching bases. The CDR3 sequence is 13 residues long. The V end was cut by 6 bases, the J end by 4 bases, with 15 bases between. Germline V gene sequence: CDR1 SQVTM, CDR2 ANQGSEA.

This chain joins TRBV5-1 and TRBJ2-2; no definite D call. CDR1 and CDR2 from the germline V gene are SGHRS and YFSETQ. The CDR3 length is 14 residues. The V end lost 0 bases, the J end lost 1 base, and 4 bases lay between the germline ends. The CDR3, as DNA: TGCGCCAGCAGCTTGGTCGGGAACACCGGGGAGCTGTTTTTT. This codes for CASSLVGNTGELFF.

J is TRBJ1-2 and V is TRBV5-1; 10 bases match TRBD1. Trimming removed 4 bases from V and 7 bases from J; junction bases left unmatched: 7. Looked up from germline, CDR1 is SGHRS and CDR2 is YFSETQ. The CDR3 has 14 residues. The CDR3 DNA follows: TGCGCCAGCAGCCCATTGGACAGGGGGACTGGCTACACCTTC. Translation gives CASSPLDRGTGYTF.

Here the CDR3 DNA reads TGTGCCAGCAGCGTAATAGGGGCCTCCTATGGCTACACCTTC. Translating it yields CASSVIGASYGYTF. The chain carries TRBV9 and TRBJ1-2, with D possibly matching TRBD1 (5 bases). The germline V and J ends were trimmed by 1 base and 4 bases, with 11 bases remaining between them. Germline V lookup: CDR1 SGDLS, CDR2 YYNGEE. The CDR3 contains 14 residues.

This clone came up once. The J gene is TRBJ2-3, the V gene TRBV7-9; 9 bases match TRBD2. V shed 5 bases and J 5 bases; nucleotides not matched to a gene: 14. Germline CDR1 SEHNR, CDR2 FQNEAQ (reference sequence). The CDR3 length is 17 residues. CDR3 in amino acids: CASSKFLAGGPGDTQYF. The DNA of the CDR3 is TGTGCCAGCAGCAAGTTTTTGGCGGGGGGGCCTGGAGATACGCAGTATTTT.

This sequence joins TRBV6-5 and TRBJ1-2; 9 bases line up with TRBD1. Germline assignment: CDR1 MNHEY and CDR2 SVGAGI. The junction had 12 bases not matched to a gene; V was cut back by 6 bases and J by 7 bases. The CDR3 has 15 amino acids. In DNA form, the CDR3 reads TGTGCCAGCAGCCTGAGACAGGGGGACTTCGTTGGCTACACCTTC. This encodes CASSLRQGDFVGYTF.

The CDR3 reads CASSSLRQTGDSYEQYF. CDR3 sequence (DNA): TGTGCCAGTTCAAGCCTACGGCAGACGGGGGACTCCTACGAGCAGTACTTC. V usage is TRBV28 and J usage is TRBJ2-7, with D perhaps TRBD2 (6 bases). Per germline, CDR1 MDHEN and CDR2 SYDVKM. V lost 9 bases and J 0 bases, leaving 24 bases between the germline ends. The CDR3 is made up of 17 amino acids. Drawing the rest from reference TRBV28 and TRBJ2-7, the complete variable domain is DVKVTQSSRYLVKRTGEKVFLECVQDMDHENMFWYRQDPGLGLRLIYFSYDVKMKEKGDIPEGYSVSREKKERFSLILESASTNQTSMYLCASSSLRQTGDSYEQYFGPGTRLTVT.

The J gene is TRBJ2-7, the V gene TRBV7-8; 14 bases map to TRBD2. This CDR3 region has 17 residues. V shed 1 base and J 4 bases; nucleotides not matched to a gene: 6. CDR1 is SGHVS, CDR2 FQNEAQ, per germline. CDR3 region: CASSLETRTSGGYEQYF. The CDR3 bases are TGTGCCAGCAGCTTAGAAACTAGGACTAGCGGGGGGTACGAGCAGTACTTC.

The J gene is TRBJ2-3, the V gene TRBV19, with 9 bases fitting TRBD2. V was clipped by 7 bases and J by 8 bases; unmatched bases: 13. Per germline, CDR1 LNHDA and CDR2 SQIVND (reference sequence). The CDR3 length is 15 residues. The CDR3 loop is CASIGTSRPGGTQYF. The CDR3 nucleotides are TGTGCCAGTATCGGGACTAGCCGACCTGGAGGTACGCAGTATTTT.

This clone was seen a single time. V and J are TRBV7-2 and TRBJ1-1, with D hard to call. CDR3 length equals 16 residues. Germline CDR1 SGHTA, CDR2 FQGNSA. Trimming removed 5 bases at V and 0 bases at J, with 16 bases between. This CDR3 is CASSVTREVLNTEAFF. CDR3 nucleotide sequence: TGTGCCAGCAGCGTAACTCGGGAGGTGCTGAACACTGAAGCTTTCTTT.

Only a few counts were recorded for this clone. V is TRBV7-8 and J is TRBJ1-5; 7 bases fit TRBD1. V lost 3 bases, J lost 7 bases, and 6 bases stayed unmatched. The CDR3 has 14 residues. Germline lookup yields CDR1 SGHVS and CDR2 FQNEAQ. The CDR3 DNA is TGTGCCAGCAGCTTCTTACAGGGGAGACAGCCCCAGCATTTT. This translates into CASSFLQGRQPQHF.

The V call is TRBV7-9, the J call TRBJ2-5; 8 positions match TRBD2. Germline V gene data show CDR1 as SEHNR and CDR2 as FQNEAQ (reference sequence). Trimming at V came to 5 bases and at J to 0 bases, leaving 5 bases not matched to a gene. The length of the CDR3 is 15 residues. CDR3 loop: CASSLGLANQETQYF. Written as DNA, the CDR3 is TGTGCCAGCAGCCTTGGACTAGCAAACCAAGAGACCCAGTACTTC.

The rearrangement joins TRBV27 to TRBJ2-7; D is possibly TRBD1 (5 bases). Trimming cost V 7 bases and J 2 bases, with 9 bases left between them. This CDR3 region has 12 residues. Germline CDR1 is MNHEY and CDR2 is SMNVEV (reference sequence). The CDR3 loop reads CASTDSTYEQYF. The CDR3 DNA reads TGTGCCAGCACCGACAGTACCTACGAGCAGTACTTC.

The rearrangement links TRBV27 to TRBJ1-1; 8 nucleotides line up with TRBD1. This CDR3 is built from 15 residues. J gave up 5 bases and V 5 bases, and 10 bases lay outside the gene matches. CDR1 is MNHEY and CDR2 is SMNVEV in the germline V gene (reference sequence). CDR3 DNA sequence: TGTGCCAGCAGTCCCAGGACGGGGACAGGAACTGAAGCTTTCTTT. Translating gives CASSPRTGTGTEAFF.

The chain employs TRBV9 and TRBJ2-3, with TRBD2 matching 9 bases. The CDR3 is 16 residues long. The germline CDR1 and CDR2 sequences are SGDLS and YYNGEE. Unmatched junction bases numbered 8, after V lost 4 bases and J lost 2 bases. CDR3 sequence (DNA): TGTGCCAGCAGCTCTCCTAGCGGGGCGTTCACAGATACGCAGTATTTT. Translated: CASSSPSGAFTDTQYF.

This sequence joins TRBV27 and TRBJ1-1, with 7 bases that match TRBD1. With V trimmed by 3 bases and J by 4 bases, 8 bases remained unmatched. CDR3 length: 15 amino acids. The V gene's germline CDR1 is MNHEY and CDR2 SMNVEV (reference sequence). CDR3 protein: CASSFSPGGSTEAFF. For the CDR3, the DNA is TGTGCCAGCAGTTTTTCCCCAGGGGGGAGCACTGAAGCTTTCTTT.

The rearrangement uses TRBV16 and TRBJ1-5; the D gene is possibly TRBD1 (5 bases). V lost 1 base to trimming and J lost 6 bases, with 10 bases between them. The CDR3 has 14 residues. Germline assignment: CDR1 KGHSY and CDR2 FQNENV. In DNA form, the CDR3 reads TGTGCCAGCAGCCAATTTCAGGGTGGTCAGCCCCAGCATTTT. It codes for CASSQFQGGQPQHF. Looking up the rest from reference TRBV16 and TRBJ1-5 gives the full variable domain: GEEVAQTPKHLVRGEGQKAKLYCAPIKGHSYVFWYQQVLKNEFKFLISFQNENVFDETGMPKERFSAKCLPNSPCSLEIQATKLEDSAVYFCASSQFQGGQPQHFGDGTRLSIL.